The 14 T cell receptor beta chains below all came from one sample that was sequenced in a study of shared clonotypes between healthy human individuals. In the naive CD8 group, cells lacked CD45RO and were positively selected for CCR7, so terminally differentiated effector memory CD45RA+ cells were left out. Clones were sequenced by immunoSEQ multiplex PCR, and TCRdb holds only the in-frame ones, with some missing. The sample records hundreds of thousands of clones, approximately 95% being singletons. Sequenced: naive CD8+ T cells sorted from blood. These receptors originate from a woman aged 25 to 39 in good health.

The chain links TRBV5-6 to TRBJ2-1; TRBD1 matches at 7 bases. This CDR3 spans 15 amino acids. CDR1 is SGHDT, CDR2 YYEEEE, per germline. V gave up 2 bases and J gave up 6 bases; unmatched junction bases: 8. The CDR3 protein is CASSFTRQGINEQFF. CDR3 bases: TGTGCCAGCAGCTTTACAAGACAGGGAATCAATGAGCAGTTCTTC.

This clone has a single count. The chain joins TRBV28 to TRBJ2-2; D is unresolved. The CDR3 has 18 residues. Trimming took 3 bases from V and 7 from J, leaving 24 bases between them. The germline CDR1 and CDR2 sequences are MDHEN and SYDVKM. The CDR3 coding sequence is TGTGCCAGCAGTTTTGATCCCCGTTCGGCATTACCGGGCGGGGAGCTGTTTTTT. This codes for CASSFDPRSALPGGELFF. The whole variable domain, filled in from reference TRBV28 and TRBJ2-2, reads DVKVTQSSRYLVKRTGEKVFLECVQDMDHENMFWYRQDPGLGLRLIYFSYDVKMKEKGDIPEGYSVSREKKERFSLILESASTNQTSMYLCASSFDPRSALPGGELFFGEGSRLTVL.

The J gene is TRBJ2-7, the V gene TRBV29-1, with D possibly matching TRBD2 (6 bases). Germline values: CDR1 SQVTM, CDR2 ANQGSEA. The CDR3 sequence is 13 residues long. The V gene lost 7 bases and the J gene lost 0 bases, with 13 bases spanning the gap. CDR3 loop: CSATSYSSYEQYF. Here the CDR3 DNA reads TGCAGCGCTACTAGCTACTCCTCCTACGAGCAGTACTTC.

The chain carries TRBV5-1 and TRBJ2-7, with 10 positions matching TRBD2. The CDR3 contains 15 residues. Per germline, CDR1 SGHRS and CDR2 YFSETQ. The V segment lost 3 bases and the J segment 0 bases; nucleotides outside the gene matches: 3. The CDR3 loop reads CASSSGTSDSYEQYF. DNA for the CDR3: TGCGCCAGCAGCTCCGGGACTAGCGACTCCTACGAGCAGTACTTC. The full variable domain, in which reference TRBV5-1 and TRBJ2-7 provide the parts outside the CDR3, is KAGVTQTPRYLIKTRGQQVTLSCSPISGHRSVSWYQQTPGQGLQFLFEYFSETQRNKGNFPGRFSGRQFSNSRSEMNVSTLELGDSALYLCASSSGTSDSYEQYFGPGTRLTVT.

This clone was detected once. The V call is TRBV7-2, the J call TRBJ2-1; D is possibly TRBD2 (5 bases). The ends were cut back, 5 bases at V and 3 bases at J, with 17 bases in the middle. Germline values: CDR1 SGHTA, CDR2 FQGNSA. The CDR3 has 16 residues. CDR3 nucleotide sequence: TGTGCCAGCAGCGGATGGCTAGAAGGGAGCTACAATGAGCAGTTCTTC. Amino acids: CASSGWLEGSYNEQFF. Variable domain in full (rest from reference TRBV7-2 and TRBJ2-1): GAGVSQSPSNKVTEKGKDVELRCDPISGHTALYWYRQSLGQGLEFLIYFQGNSAPDKSGLPSDRFSAERTGGSVSTLTIQRTQQEDSAVYLCASSGWLEGSYNEQFFGPGTRLTVL.

V gene TRBV13 combines with J gene TRBJ2-7; TRBD1 agrees at 7 bases. This CDR3 spans 16 amino acids. The J segment lost 2 bases and the V segment lost 1 base, leaving 8 bases of the junction unmatched. CDR1 and CDR2 (germline): PRHDT, FYEKMQ (reference sequence). CDR3 DNA sequence: TGTGCCAGCAGCTTAGAGGGGGCCATGGTTCCCTACGAGCAGTACTTC. It is translated as CASSLEGAMVPYEQYF.

The chain recombines TRBV7-9 with TRBJ2-3; TRBD2 aligns across 8 bases. Germline trimming cut 1 base from V and 3 bases from J; bases unmatched to any gene: 12. This CDR3 contains 18 residues. Germline CDR1 SEHNR, CDR2 FQNEAQ (reference sequence). The CDR3: CASSLEVRLAGMTDTQYF. The CDR3 bases are TGTGCCAGCAGCTTAGAGGTTCGATTAGCGGGAATGACAGATACGCAGTATTTT. Complete variable domain (other parts from reference TRBV7-9 and TRBJ2-3): DTGVSQNPRHKITKRGQNVTFRCDPISEHNRLYWYRQTLGQGPEFLTYFQNEAQLEKSRLLSDRFSAERPKGSFSTLEIQRTEQGDSAMYLCASSLEVRLAGMTDTQYFGPGTRLTVL.

The chain has TRBV11-2 and TRBJ1-2, with D hard to call. The CDR3 consists of 16 residues. Between the trimmed V and J ends, which lost 0 bases and 6 bases, there was a span of 17 bases. Germline assignment: CDR1 SGHAT and CDR2 FQNNGV. This chain's CDR3 is CASSLDYAPGFDGYTF. The CDR3 bases are TGTGCCAGCAGCTTAGATTATGCCCCAGGATTTGATGGCTACACCTTC.

The chain has TRBV4-1 and TRBJ2-2; unclear D gene. Trimming took off 0 bases at V and 1 base at J, with 3 bases between the two ends. There are 14 residues in the CDR3. CDR1 is MGHRA, CDR2 YSYEKL, per germline. The CDR3 sequence is CASSQEENTGELFF. In nucleotides, the CDR3 is TGCGCCAGCAGCCAAGAGGAGAACACCGGGGAGCTGTTTTTT.

A single count supports this clone. This chain links TRBV27 with TRBJ2-3; 8 bases are a match to TRBD1. CDR1 is MNHEY, CDR2 SMNVEV, per germline (reference sequence). V shed 1 base, J shed 6 bases, and the junction held 3 bases outside the gene matches. This CDR3 is 14 amino acids long. CDR3 loop: CASSLFNRGDTQYF. Here the CDR3 DNA reads TGTGCCAGCAGTTTATTTAACAGGGGGGATACGCAGTATTTT.

The V call is TRBV7-8, the J call TRBJ2-7, with D tentatively TRBD1 (5 bases). Germline V gene data show CDR1 as SGHVS and CDR2 as FQNEAQ. Trimming shortened V by 3 bases and J by 5 bases, and 14 bases separated the two germline ends. The CDR3 has 14 residues. The CDR3 here is CASSFPQGTHEQYF. The CDR3 DNA is TGTGCCAGCAGCTTCCCTCAGGGTACCCACGAGCAGTACTTC. Filled out from reference TRBV7-8 and TRBJ2-7, the complete variable domain reads GAGVSQSPRYKVAKRGQDVALRCDPISGHVSLFWYQQALGQGPEFLTYFQNEAQLDKSGLPSDRFFAERPEGSVSTLKIQRTQQEDSAVYLCASSFPQGTHEQYFGPGTRLTVT.

This clone was found once. The chain uses TRBV7-9 and TRBJ1-5; no clear D. V lost 1 base and J lost 3, with 10 bases in between. Germline values: CDR1 SEHNR, CDR2 FQNEAQ (reference sequence). The CDR3 covers 15 residues. In DNA, the CDR3 is TGTGCCAGCAGCTTAGGGCAGGCATTCAATCAGCCCCAGCATTTT. Its translation: CASSLGQAFNQPQHF. The full variable domain, completed using reference TRBV7-9 and TRBJ1-5, is DTGVSQNPRHKITKRGQNVTFRCDPISEHNRLYWYRQTLGQGPEFLTYFQNEAQLEKSRLLSDRFSAERPKGSFSTLEIQRTEQGDSAMYLCASSLGQAFNQPQHFGDGTRLSIL.

This chain links TRBV5-4 with TRBJ2-1, with TRBD2 identical over 10 bases. CDR1 is SGHNT, CDR2 YYREEE, per germline (reference sequence). The CDR3 covers 15 residues. V dropped 2 bases and J dropped 9; count of bases not matched to a gene: 8. CDR3 protein: CASSFPSGRAAEQFF. Here the CDR3 DNA reads TGTGCCAGCAGCTTCCCCAGCGGGAGGGCCGCTGAGCAGTTCTTC.

CDR3 in DNA: TGTGCCTGGAGTGGAACGGGAGGGCCCGGGAGTGAGCAGTTCTTC. Translation gives CAWSGTGGPGSEQFF. The chain is built from TRBV30 and TRBJ2-1; 8 nucleotides line up with TRBD2. Germline CDR1 GTSNPN, CDR2 SVGIG (reference sequence). V shed 1 base, J shed 9 bases, and the junction held 11 bases outside the gene matches. The CDR3 consists of 15 residues.